This T cell receptor beta chain was sequenced during a study of T cell responses to AZD1222 COVID-19 vaccine. Concerning this clone: As yet, its antigen is unknown.

The CDR3 has 14 residues. The germline V and J ends were trimmed by 1 base and 1 base, with 7 bases remaining between them. CDR1 is LGHDT, CDR2 YNNKEL, per germline (reference sequence). Study-wide results and limits: Dominant CD4 TCR responses targeted spike regions 160-218 and 743-854. Nearly half of unique spike-specific TCRs reportedly avoided B.1.351 and B.1.1.7 mutated regions. Compared with day 0, the breadth and depth of the Spike-specific TCR repertoire rose significantly after two doses of AZD1222.

The data were produced by immunoSEQ multiplex PCR, yet TCRdb's version contains in-frame clones alone and is incomplete. This sample has 80,000 or so clones, with around 80% found just once. J is TRBJ1-1 and V is TRBV3-1 (or the pseudogene TRBV3-2); unclear D gene. The TCR originated in an adult who received the MenACWY meningococcal vaccine as a control. Source: peripheral blood, taken 28 days after the second dose of the MenACWY control vaccine. The CDR3 here is CASSQASTNTEAFF. Here the CDR3 DNA reads TGTGCCAGCAGCCAAGCTTCCACGAACACTGAAGCTTTCTTT.